This T cell receptor (beta chain) was recovered during a study of blood T cell repertoires in COVID-19. Germline lookup yields CDR1 MNHEY and CDR2 SVGAGI. This CDR3 spans 15 amino acids. Trimming shortened V by 6 bases and J by 0 bases, and 12 bases separated the two germline ends. TCRdb's copy holds only in-frame clones and misses some; the assay was immunoSEQ multiplex PCR. The table has roughly 700,000 clones, more than 80% seen once. The chain combines TRBV6-5 with TRBJ2-1; no clear D gene. Material for sequencing was peripheral blood. The origin of this receptor is a woman aged 18-29 years with acute or convalescent COVID-19. The CDR3 sequence: CASRDGWSSYNEQFF. In nucleotides, the CDR3 is TGTGCCAGCAGAGACGGGTGGAGCTCCTACAATGAGCAGTTCTTC.